One sample yielded the 4 T cell receptor beta chains listed below, sequenced in a study of shared clonotypes between healthy human individuals. Data came from immunoSEQ multiplex PCR; TCRdb stores just in-frame clones and leaves some out. The sample has hundreds of thousands of clones; 72% are singletons. The specimen was memory CD4+ T cells sorted from blood. Subset of the sample: CD45RA-negative fraction. These receptors originate from a woman aged 25 to 45 in good health.

V gene TRBV7-3 combines with J gene TRBJ1-1, with 8 bases lining up with TRBD1. Germline V gene data show CDR1 as SGHTA and CDR2 as FQGTGA. The CDR3 has 16 residues. V lost 5 bases to trimming and J lost 0 bases; unmatched junction nucleotides: 8. CDR3 sequence reads: CASSAQPGQVNTEAFF. In DNA form, the CDR3 reads TGTGCCAGCAGCGCCCAACCGGGACAGGTGAACACTGAAGCTTTCTTT.

The chain is built from TRBV19 and TRBJ2-2; unclear D gene. Germline lookup yields CDR1 LNHDA and CDR2 SQIVND (reference sequence). Trimming removed 6 bases from V and 6 bases from J, with 17 bases in between. The length of the CDR3 is 15 residues. The CDR3 protein is CASRPGTMYSGELFF. CDR3 DNA: TGTGCCAGTAGACCGGGTACCATGTACTCCGGGGAGCTGTTTTTT.

V is TRBV2 and J is TRBJ2-3; D is undetermined. Germline V lookup: CDR1 SNHLY, CDR2 FYNNEI. This CDR3 comprises 12 residues. V shed 4 bases and J shed 4 bases, with 6 bases lying between them. The CDR3 is CASSVVSDTQYF. In nucleotides, the CDR3 is TGTGCCAGCAGTGTTGTGTCAGATACGCAGTATTTT.

The chain recombines TRBV6-5 with TRBJ2-7, with TRBD1 as a possible D gene (6 bases). This CDR3 is 14 amino acids long. Germline V gene data show CDR1 as MNHEY and CDR2 as SVGAGI. V was pared by 5 bases and J by 6 bases, with 17 bases between. The CDR3 is CASSLPQGRGEQYF. CDR3 coding DNA: TGTGCCAGCAGTCTCCCGCAGGGGCGCGGCGAGCAGTACTTC.